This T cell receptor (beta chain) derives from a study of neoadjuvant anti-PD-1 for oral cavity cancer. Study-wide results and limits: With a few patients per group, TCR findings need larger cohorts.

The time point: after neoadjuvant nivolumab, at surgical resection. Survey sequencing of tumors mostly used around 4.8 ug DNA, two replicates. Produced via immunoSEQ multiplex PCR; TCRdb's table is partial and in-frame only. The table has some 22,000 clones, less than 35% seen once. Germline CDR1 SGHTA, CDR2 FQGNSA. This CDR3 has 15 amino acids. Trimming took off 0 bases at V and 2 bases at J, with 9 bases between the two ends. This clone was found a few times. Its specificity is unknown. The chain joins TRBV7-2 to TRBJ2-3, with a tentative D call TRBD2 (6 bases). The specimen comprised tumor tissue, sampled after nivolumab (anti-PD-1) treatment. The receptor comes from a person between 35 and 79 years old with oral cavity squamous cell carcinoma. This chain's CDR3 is CASSLAGTLTDTQYF. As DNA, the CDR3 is TGTGCCAGCAGCTTAGCGGGGACTCTCACAGATACGCAGTATTTT.